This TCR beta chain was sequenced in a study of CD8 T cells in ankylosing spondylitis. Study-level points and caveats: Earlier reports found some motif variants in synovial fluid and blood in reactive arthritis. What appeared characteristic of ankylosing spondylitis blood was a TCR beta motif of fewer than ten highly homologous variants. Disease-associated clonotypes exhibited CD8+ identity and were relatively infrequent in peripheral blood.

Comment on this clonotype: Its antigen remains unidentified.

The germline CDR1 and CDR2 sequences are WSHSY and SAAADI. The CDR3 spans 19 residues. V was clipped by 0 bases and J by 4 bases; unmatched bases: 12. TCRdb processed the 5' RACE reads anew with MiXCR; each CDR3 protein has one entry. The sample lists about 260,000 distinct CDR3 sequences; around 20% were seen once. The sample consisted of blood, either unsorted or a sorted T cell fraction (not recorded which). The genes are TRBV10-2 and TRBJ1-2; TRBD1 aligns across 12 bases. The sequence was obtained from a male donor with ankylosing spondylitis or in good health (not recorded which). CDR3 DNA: TGCGCCAGCAGTGAGTCGAGGTGGGGACAGGGGGCAAAAGGCTATGGCTACACCTTC. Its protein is CASSESRWGQGAKGYGYTF.